One sample yielded the 29 T cell receptor beta chains listed below, sequenced in a study of blood T cell repertoires in COVID-19. Generated by immunoSEQ multiplex PCR, the TCRdb table keeps only in-frame clones and is missing some. The sample has 45,000 to 55,000 clones, about 78% seen once. What was sequenced was PBMCs or T cells enriched from blood (not recorded which). The source of these receptors is a woman between 50 and 59 years old with acute COVID-19.

The chain employs TRBV25-1 and TRBJ2-7; D perhaps matches TRBD2 (6 bases). V was cut by 2 bases and J by 4 bases, with 18 bases left in between. Germline CDR1 reads MGHDK; CDR2 reads SYGVNS. The CDR3 consists of 16 residues. The CDR3 DNA follows: TGTGCCAGCAGTGAAAGAGGACCGGGAGTTCATTACGAGCAGTACTTC. Encoded protein: CASSERGPGVHYEQYF.

The rearrangement links TRBV5-6 to TRBJ2-7; D unclear. The germline V gene has CDR1 SGHDT and CDR2 YYEEEE. The CDR3 loop spans 13 amino acids. Trimming took off 0 bases at V and 3 bases at J, with 7 bases between the two ends. The DNA for the CDR3 is TGTGCCAGCAGCTTGGTACAGAACTACGAGCAGTACTTC. Protein sequence: CASSLVQNYEQYF.

The J gene is TRBJ2-5, the V gene TRBV5-8; D is unresolved. Trimming cost V 3 bases and J 2 bases, with 20 bases left between them. Per germline, CDR1 SGHTS and CDR2 YDEGEE. The CDR3 spans 17 residues. DNA for the CDR3: TGTGCCAGCAGCTCCCCTTCAATGTCTTCGACTCAAGAGACCCAGTACTTC. Translating gives CASSSPSMSSTQETQYF.

The V gene is TRBV13, the J gene TRBJ1-5, with 9 bases identical to TRBD1. Per the germline V gene, CDR1 is PRHDT and CDR2 is FYEKMQ (reference sequence). CDR3 length: 15 residues. V lost 3 bases to trimming and J lost 6 bases; unmatched junction nucleotides: 6. CDR3 nucleotide sequence: TGTGCCAGCAGCTTGGGGACAGGGAGTCGTCAGCCCCAGCATTTT. It translates to CASSLGTGSRQPQHF.

V gene TRBV11-3 combines with J gene TRBJ1-3; tentative D call: TRBD1 (5 bases). The CDR3 contains 14 residues. Germline V gene data show CDR1 as SGHNT and CDR2 as YENEEA. The V end lost 3 bases, the J end lost 0 bases, and 6 bases lay between the germline ends. The CDR3 DNA reads as TGTGCCAGCAGCTTCGGGGGCTCTGGAAACACCATATATTTT. It encodes CASSFGGSGNTIYF. Complete variable domain (other parts from reference TRBV11-3 and TRBJ1-3): EAGVVQSPRYKIIEKKQPVAFWCNPISGHNTLYWYLQNLGQGPELLIRYENEEAVDDSQLPKDRFSAERLKGVDSTLKIQPAELGDSAVYLCASSFGGSGNTIYFGEGSWLTVV.

Written as DNA, the CDR3 is TGTGCCAGCAGCTTCGAGACAGGGCCTGGAAACACCATATATTTT. It translates to CASSFETGPGNTIYF. The V and J genes are TRBV7-6 and TRBJ1-3, with TRBD1 matching over 7 bases. From germline, CDR1 is SGHVS and CDR2 FNYEAQ. The V segment lost 3 bases and the J segment 2 bases; nucleotides outside the gene matches: 4. The CDR3 has 15 residues.

This clone was picked up one time. The chain recombines TRBV5-8 with TRBJ2-1; 12 bases align to TRBD1. Germline loops: CDR1 SGHTS, CDR2 YDEGEE. V was clipped by 4 bases and J by 0 bases; unmatched bases: 8. This CDR3 region has 18 residues. Written as DNA, the CDR3 is TGTGCCAGCAGCGCCGGGACAGGGGGCACCCCCTCCTACAATGAGCAGTTCTTC. Translated: CASSAGTGGTPSYNEQFF.

This clone turned up a few times. The V gene is TRBV10-3, the J gene TRBJ1-3, with D hard to call. Trimming left V 10 bases short and J 3 bases short, with 16 bases between. The CDR3 extends over 14 amino acids. CDR1 and CDR2 (germline): ENHRY, SYGVKD. The CDR3 region has the DNA TGTGCCACCGGCCTCGGAGGGAGTGGAAACACCATATATTTT. Protein sequence: CATGLGGSGNTIYF.

J is TRBJ1-2 and V is TRBV7-8; 9 bases are a match to TRBD1. Germline trimming cut 1 base from V and 6 bases from J; bases unmatched to any gene: 6. CDR1 is SGHVS, CDR2 FQNEAQ, per germline. The CDR3 spans 15 residues. The CDR3 sequence is CASSLGDRAMDGYTF. CDR3 in DNA: TGTGCCAGCAGCTTAGGGGACAGGGCGATGGATGGCTACACCTTC.

This sequence joins TRBV3-1 (or the pseudogene TRBV3-2) and TRBJ2-3; TRBD2 might be the D (5 bases). Trimming stripped 1 base from V and 4 bases from J, with 15 bases between. In germline, CDR1 is LGHDT, CDR2 YNNKEL (reference sequence). The CDR3 is 16 residues long. In DNA, the CDR3 is TGTGCCAGCAGCCAAGGGCGGGTCAGATCCCCAGATACGCAGTATTTT. Translation gives CASSQGRVRSPDTQYF.

The CDR3 reads CASSYSTLAGGPLLTDTQYF. For the CDR3, the DNA is TGTGCCAGCAGTTACTCAACACTAGCGGGGGGGCCCCTCCTCACAGATACGCAGTATTTT. The chain joins TRBV6-2 or TRBV6-3 to TRBJ2-3; 13 bases align to TRBD2. The V and J ends lost 0 bases and 2 bases, in that order; junction bases with no gene match: 11. The CDR3 has 20 residues. Germline V gene sequence: CDR1 MNHEY, CDR2 SVGEGT.

This clone came up a few times. The chain recombines TRBV2 with TRBJ1-5; 10 nucleotides line up with TRBD1. The ends lost 4 bases at V and 9 bases at J; junction bases unmatched: 12. The germline V gene has CDR1 SNHLY and CDR2 FYNNEI. The length of the CDR3 is 16 residues. In DNA form, the CDR3 reads TGTGCCAGCAGTGTAACCGGGACAGGGGCCGCCGGGCCCCAGCATTTT. Translation gives CASSVTGTGAAGPQHF.

The chain links TRBV7-9 to TRBJ1-2; no definite D call. In germline, CDR1 is SEHNR, CDR2 FQNEAQ (reference sequence). The CDR3 has 13 amino acids. V gave up 5 bases and J gave up 2 bases, with 9 bases separating them. CDR3 nucleotide sequence: TGTGCCAGCAGCCTGAACACGAACTATGGCTACACCTTC. Amino acids: CASSLNTNYGYTF.

This clone was detected only a few times. The rearrangement links TRBV19 to TRBJ2-7; 9 bases are a match to TRBD1. The CDR3 is made up of 14 amino acids. The V and J ends lost 6 bases and 2 bases, in that order; junction bases with no gene match: 5. Germline V gene lookup returns CDR1 LNHDA and CDR2 SQIVND (reference sequence). CDR3 sequence: CASRTGTGPYEQYF. The DNA of the CDR3 is TGTGCCAGTAGAACCGGGACAGGGCCCTACGAGCAGTACTTC.

The chain has TRBV21-1 and TRBJ1-4; TRBD1, the table's D call, was not compared with the DNA. TRBV21-1 is classified as a pseudogene. The CDR3 sequence is 15 residues long. CDR3 in DNA: TGTGCCAGCAGCAAAGCCGGCAGGATCGGTGAAAAACTGTTTTTT. Translated: CASSKAGRIGEKLFF.

In DNA, the CDR3 is TGTGCCAGCTCGCCCGGGGGGACAGGGATGAACACTGAAGCTTTCTTT. Translating gives CASSPGGTGMNTEAFF. The rearrangement joins TRBV18 to TRBJ1-1; 9 nucleotides line up with TRBD1. With 6 bases clipped from V and 0 bases from J, the junction kept 8 bases outside the gene matches. CDR3 size: 16 residues. CDR1 and CDR2 from the germline V gene are KGHSH and LQKENI. Looking up the rest from reference TRBV18 and TRBJ1-1 gives the full variable domain: NAGVMQNPRHLVRRRGQEARLRCSPMKGHSHVYWYRQLPEEGLKFMVYLQKENIIDESGMPKERFSAEFPKEGPSILRIQQVVRGDSAAYFCASSPGGTGMNTEAFFGQGTRLTVV.

The chain links TRBV2 to TRBJ2-7, with 9 bases that match TRBD2. Germline CDR1 is SNHLY and CDR2 is FYNNEI. The CDR3 runs to 13 residues. The trim removed 4 bases at V and 7 bases at J, leaving 5 bases unmatched. The CDR3 loop reads CASSAILAGEQYF. CDR3 sequence (DNA): TGTGCCAGCAGTGCAATTCTAGCGGGGGAGCAGTACTTC.

The V call is TRBV10-3, the J call TRBJ2-7; possible D gene TRBD1, 6 bases. The CDR3 consists of 15 residues. Germline CDR1 reads ENHRY; CDR2 reads SYGVKD. V was clipped by 6 bases and J by 2 bases, with 17 bases between them. CDR3 DNA: TGTGCCATCAGCGACCGGGACACCAACCCCTACGAGCAGTACTTC. It encodes CAISDRDTNPYEQYF.

The rearrangement links TRBV28 to TRBJ2-3; 10 positions agree with TRBD2. Germline-derived CDR1 and CDR2 are MDHEN and SYDVKM. The CDR3 consists of 16 residues. J gave up 2 bases and V 4 bases, and 6 bases lay outside the gene matches. In nucleotides, the CDR3 is TGTGCCAGCAGTTCCATAGCGGGGGGAAACACAGATACGCAGTATTTT. Amino acid sequence: CASSSIAGGNTDTQYF.

The chain couples TRBV3-1 (or the pseudogene TRBV3-2) to TRBJ2-7, with 9 bases matching TRBD1. The CDR3 sequence is 15 residues long. Germline CDR1 LGHDT, CDR2 YNNKEL (reference sequence). The V segment lost 1 base and the J segment 4 bases; nucleotides outside the gene matches: 5. Written as DNA, the CDR3 is TGTGCCAGCAGCCAAGGGGGACAGGGAAGGTACGAGCAGTACTTC. Translation gives CASSQGGQGRYEQYF.

The chain has TRBV2 and TRBJ2-5; D unresolved. Trimming cost V 4 bases and J 2 bases, with 8 bases left between them. In germline, CDR1 is SNHLY, CDR2 FYNNEI. The CDR3 totals 13 residues. CDR3 sequence reads: CASSGHSQETQYF. Written as DNA, the CDR3 is TGTGCCAGCAGTGGACACAGTCAAGAGACCCAGTACTTC.

The chain couples TRBV27 to TRBJ2-7; D possibly corresponds to TRBD1 (5 bases). The ends were cut back, 4 bases at V and 5 bases at J, with 12 bases in the middle. CDR3 size: 13 residues. Germline lookup yields CDR1 MNHEY and CDR2 SMNVEV (reference sequence). CDR3 nucleotide sequence: TGTGCCAGCAGTTGGGCGGAAGGGGACGAGCAGTACTTC. Translating gives CASSWAEGDEQYF.

This clone has only one observation. The chain links TRBV28 to TRBJ1-2, with 9 bases matching TRBD1. Germline values: CDR1 MDHEN, CDR2 SYDVKM. The V segment lost 6 bases and the J segment 8 bases; nucleotides outside the gene matches: 7. The CDR3 extends over 13 amino acids. CDR3 amino acids: CASRRQGEEGYTF. The CDR3 nucleotides read TGTGCCAGCAGACGACAGGGGGAGGAGGGCTACACCTTC.

The J gene is TRBJ2-7, the V gene TRBV19; D perhaps matches TRBD1 (7 bases). V was pared by 5 bases and J by 4 bases, with 15 bases between. Germline lookup yields CDR1 LNHDA and CDR2 SQIVND (reference sequence). The CDR3 consists of 14 residues. CDR3 in amino acids: CASSVDREAYEQYF. In nucleotides, the CDR3 is TGTGCCAGTAGTGTTGACAGGGAGGCGTACGAGCAGTACTTC.

The V call is TRBV6-5, the J call TRBJ1-4; D may be TRBD1 (5 bases). Per germline, CDR1 MNHEY and CDR2 SVGAGI. V lost 2 bases, J lost 0 bases, and 7 bases lay in between. The CDR3 covers 15 residues. The CDR3 protein is CASSYQGATNEKLFF. CDR3 DNA: TGTGCCAGCAGTTACCAGGGCGCAACTAATGAAAAACTGTTTTTT.

The chain joins TRBV6-5 to TRBJ1-2; TRBD1 is a possible D gene (6 bases). The CDR3 has 15 amino acids. The V end was cut by 0 bases, the J end by 4 bases, with 12 bases between. In germline, CDR1 is MNHEY, CDR2 SVGAGI. The CDR3 sequence: CASSYSSQGLYGYTF. CDR3 coding DNA: TGTGCCAGCAGTTACTCATCCCAGGGGCTCTATGGCTACACCTTC.

This clone occurred once. J is TRBJ2-1 and V is TRBV29-1; D perhaps matches TRBD2 (6 bases). The germline V gene has CDR1 SQVTM and CDR2 ANQGSEA. There are 16 residues in the CDR3. Trimming took off 7 bases at V and 0 bases at J, with 19 bases between the two ends. The CDR3: CSAGTVILSSYNEQFF. For the CDR3, the DNA is TGCAGCGCCGGGACTGTAATCCTGAGCTCCTACAATGAGCAGTTCTTC.

The chain combines TRBV19 with TRBJ1-4; 9 bases are shared with TRBD1. V lost 3 bases, J lost 7 bases, and 6 bases stayed unmatched. CDR1 is LNHDA and CDR2 is SQIVND in the germline V gene (reference sequence). The length of the CDR3 is 15 residues. The CDR3 loop reads CASSIFRTGAEKLFF. CDR3 DNA sequence: TGTGCCAGTAGTATTTTCAGGACAGGGGCTGAAAAACTGTTTTTT.

This chain links TRBV5-6 with TRBJ2-3, with a tentative D call TRBD2 (6 bases). CDR3 length equals 15 residues. The V gene lost 4 bases and the J gene lost 6 bases, with 18 bases spanning the gap. Germline V gene data show CDR1 as SGHDT and CDR2 as YYEEEE. The CDR3 is CASSPQTSLGDTQYF. CDR3 DNA sequence: TGTGCCAGCAGCCCCCAGACTAGTCTAGGGGATACGCAGTATTTT.